This T cell receptor (beta chain) was captured in a study of shared clonotypes between healthy human individuals. About this clone itself: The antigen remains undetermined.

Study processing details: Because ImmunoSEQ provided only junction sequences with no quality scores, the filtering differed. Measured with immunoSEQ multiplex PCR; TCRdb has only the in-frame clones, and not every one. Clone size and V and J calls were adopted from that table, with D and trimming inferred from the DNA. Counted here are 2 million to 2.5 million clones, approximately 93% occurring once; the ten biggest clones make up 0.3% to 0.4%. Study-level points and caveats: Lower generation probabilities were found for non-shared clonotypes than for those shared by all four donors. Blood alone was sampled, and tissue repertoires likely differ. Clonotype sharing among the donors was expected to vary with sequencing depth.

Sequenced input: naive CD4+ T cells from PBMCs. The sample's subset: CD45RA+ positively selected. The sequence was obtained from a man between 18 and 35 years old in good health. Some clones in this sample may be carry-over from other donors' samples.

CDR3 DNA sequence: TGTGCGTCGAACGTCCCCCAAGAGACCCAGTACTTC. The encoded protein is CASNVPQETQYF. The chain links TRBV6-6 to TRBJ2-5; D remains ambiguous. The CDR3 loop spans 12 amino acids. The germline CDR1 and CDR2 sequences are MNHNY and SVGAGI (reference sequence).